One and the same sample provided the 26 T cell receptor beta chains below, sequenced in a study of radiation and T cells in renal cell carcinoma. Assay: immunoSEQ multiplex PCR; the TCRdb copy retains only in-frame clones and omits some. The sample lists around 77,000 clones, 70% to 90% occurring once. Time point defined: blood 4 weeks post-SBRT, at nephrectomy. Treatment specified: 15 Gy SBRT to primary tumor, nephrectomy 4 weeks later. The sample in question was blood, obtained from a patient whose treatment included radiotherapy and nephrectomy. Source of these receptors: a woman aged 60 to 75 with renal cell carcinoma.

The rearrangement uses TRBV7-6 and TRBJ2-7; D may match TRBD1 or TRBD2 (6 bases each). V dropped 0 bases and J dropped 2 bases, with 8 bases sitting between them. Per the germline V gene, CDR1 is SGHVS and CDR2 is FNYEAQ. The CDR3 totals 14 residues. This chain's CDR3 is CASSLAGGTYEQYF. The CDR3 DNA follows: TGTGCCAGCAGCTTAGCAGGGGGGACCTACGAGCAGTACTTC.

V usage is TRBV5-1 and J usage is TRBJ1-3; 7 bases align to TRBD1. The germline CDR1 and CDR2 sequences are SGHRS and YFSETQ. CDR3 length: 16 amino acids. V lost 4 bases, J lost 1 base, and 8 bases stayed unmatched. The CDR3 sequence is CASSLTGVGSGNTIYF. Written as DNA, the CDR3 is TGCGCCAGCAGCCTAACAGGGGTTGGGTCTGGAAACACCATATATTTT. Supplemented by reference TRBV5-1 and TRBJ1-3, the full variable domain reads KAGVTQTPRYLIKTRGQQVTLSCSPISGHRSVSWYQQTPGQGLQFLFEYFSETQRNKGNFPGRFSGRQFSNSRSEMNVSTLELGDSALYLCASSLTGVGSGNTIYFGEGSWLTVV.

The J gene is TRBJ1-2, the V gene TRBV4-1; D gene uncertain. The germline V gene has CDR1 MGHRA and CDR2 YSYEKL. This CDR3 comprises 15 residues. Trimming cost V 0 bases and J 0 bases, with 8 bases left between them. The CDR3 protein is CASSQDRSSNYGYTF. The CDR3 region has the DNA TGCGCCAGCAGCCAAGATCGGTCCTCTAACTATGGCTACACCTTC.

This chain links TRBV2 with TRBJ1-5; no reliable D call. Looked up from germline, CDR1 is SNHLY and CDR2 is FYNNEI. Trimming shortened V by 6 bases and J by 7 bases, and 16 bases separated the two germline ends. The CDR3 covers 14 residues. The CDR3, as DNA: TGTGCCAGCAGCCTCACGCTAGGTAACCAGCCCCAGCATTTT. Translated, it gives CASSLTLGNQPQHF.

The genes are TRBV9 and TRBJ2-7; TRBD1 aligns across 9 bases. Germline V CDR1 and CDR2: SGDLS, YYNGEE. This CDR3 contains 15 residues. Trimming removed 4 bases from V and 4 bases from J; junction bases left unmatched: 9. In DNA, the CDR3 is TGTGCCAGCAGCCCGGGACAGGGAAGCCTTTACGAGCAGTACTTC. This translates into CASSPGQGSLYEQYF.

Regarding this clone: A read error is possible here, since a much larger clone lies one base away. The J gene is TRBJ2-6, the V gene TRBV19, with D unresolved. The length of the CDR3 is 12 residues. CDR1 and CDR2 from the germline V gene are LNHDA and SQIVND (reference sequence). Trimming left V 9 bases short and J 2 bases short, with 5 bases between. The CDR3: CASRPGANVLTF. The CDR3 DNA reads as TGTGCCAGCCGCCCTGGGGCCAACGTCCTGACTTTC.

The chain uses TRBV28 and TRBJ2-5, with D uncertain. Deletions cut 2 bases from V and 0 bases from J, with 16 bases between. Germline V gene lookup returns CDR1 MDHEN and CDR2 SYDVKM. There are 17 residues in the CDR3. CDR3 DNA sequence: TGTGCCAGCAGTTTACCCCGTCCTAAAATTTACCAAGAGACCCAGTACTTC. Amino acids: CASSLPRPKIYQETQYF.

For this clone: Other DNA sequences in the sample encode the same CDR3. The CDR3 DNA reads as TGTGCCAGCAGCTTGGGACCGACAGGGGATTCTAGTTCACCCCTCCACTTT. This translates into CASSLGPTGDSSSPLHF. The chain is built from TRBV5-4 and TRBJ1-6, with TRBD1 matching 8 bases. Per the germline V gene, CDR1 is SGHNT and CDR2 is YYREEE (reference sequence). This CDR3 comprises 17 residues. V lost 0 bases and J lost 9; bases outside the gene matches: 11.

The rearrangement links TRBV10-2 to TRBJ1-4, with 9 positions matching TRBD1. V lost 6 bases and J lost 7; bases outside the gene matches: 6. CDR1 and CDR2 from the germline V gene are WSHSY and SAAADI. The CDR3 consists of 14 residues. This CDR3 is CASRTTGGGEKLFF. The CDR3 DNA is TGCGCCAGCAGAACGACAGGGGGAGGTGAAAAACTGTTTTTT.

J is TRBJ1-5 and V is TRBV18; TRBD1 might be the D (5 bases). The germline V gene has CDR1 KGHSH and CDR2 LQKENI. The CDR3 consists of 13 residues. V lost 6 bases to trimming and J lost 5 bases, with 11 bases between them. The CDR3 DNA is TGTGCCAGCTCCGGGGGGTCAGATCAGCCCCAGCATTTT. As protein: CASSGGSDQPQHF.

The CDR3: CASSVETSGRTQYF. CDR3 nucleotides: TGTGCCAGCAGCGTAGAAACTAGCGGGAGGACCCAGTACTTC. J is TRBJ2-5 and V is TRBV9, with 11 bases identical to TRBD2. Per germline, CDR1 SGDLS and CDR2 YYNGEE. Losses at the gene ends were 0 bases for V and 7 bases for J; bases not matched to a gene: 2. The CDR3 extends over 14 amino acids.

V is TRBV27 and J is TRBJ2-1, with D hard to call. Trimming removed 3 bases from V and 10 bases from J, with 10 bases in between. CDR1 is MNHEY, CDR2 SMNVEV, per germline (reference sequence). This CDR3 region has 12 residues. Here the CDR3 reads CASSLEGKEQFF. The CDR3 coding sequence is TGTGCCAGCAGTTTGGAAGGGAAGGAGCAGTTCTTC.

This clone was detected once. The genes are TRBV27 and TRBJ2-1; tentative D call: TRBD2 (5 bases). Germline CDR1 is MNHEY and CDR2 is SMNVEV (reference sequence). The V and J ends lost 2 bases and 4 bases respectively, with 15 bases between them. CDR3 length: 16 residues. CDR3 coding DNA: TGTGCCAGCAGTTTACGAGTTCTAGCAGCTTACAATGAGCAGTTCTTC. Translating gives CASSLRVLAAYNEQFF.

The genes are TRBV14 and TRBJ1-2, with TRBD1 as a possible D gene (5 bases). V shed 0 bases and J shed 10 bases, with 15 bases lying between them. The germline V gene has CDR1 SGHDN and CDR2 FVKESK. CDR3 length equals 14 residues. The CDR3 nucleotides read TGTGCCAGCAGCCAAGATAGGCGGGGGGACGACTACACCTTC. It specifies CASSQDRRGDDYTF.

The J gene is TRBJ2-1, the V gene TRBV7-2; D perhaps matches TRBD1 (5 bases). The CDR3 sequence is 13 residues long. V shed 1 base and J shed 10 bases, with 11 bases lying between them. The germline V gene encodes CDR1 SGHTA and CDR2 FQGNSA. CDR3 loop: CASSLERGYEQFF. The CDR3 DNA is TGTGCCAGCAGCTTAGAAAGGGGTTACGAGCAGTTCTTC.

This chain uses TRBV2 with TRBJ1-2; 7 bases fit TRBD1. CDR3 size: 12 residues. V lost 10 bases, J lost 4 bases, and 6 bases stayed unmatched. CDR1 and CDR2 (germline): SNHLY, FYNNEI. The CDR3 spells CATQGGGYGYTF. CDR3 bases: TGTGCCACCCAGGGGGGGGGCTATGGCTACACCTTC.

The genes are TRBV19 and TRBJ2-4; 7 bases match TRBD1. This CDR3 spans 15 amino acids. The germline V gene encodes CDR1 LNHDA and CDR2 SQIVND (reference sequence). After removal of 6 bases from V and 4 bases from J, the junction contained 9 bases not matched to a gene. This CDR3 is CASSGQGDGKNIQYF. CDR3 bases: TGTGCCAGTAGCGGGCAGGGGGATGGTAAAAACATTCAGTACTTC.

This chain joins TRBV7-3 and TRBJ1-2, with a tentative D call TRBD1 (6 bases). V was clipped by 0 bases and J by 3 bases, with 11 bases between them. CDR3 length: 15 residues. Germline V gene sequence: CDR1 SGHTA, CDR2 FQGTGA. The CDR3 sequence: CASSLTGGSDYGYTF. The DNA of the CDR3 is TGTGCCAGCAGCTTAACTGGGGGCTCGGACTATGGCTACACCTTC.

V is TRBV4-1 and J is TRBJ2-7; TRBD2 matches 7 bases. With V trimmed by 0 bases and J by 2 bases, 7 bases remained unmatched. This CDR3 is built from 16 residues. Germline V gives CDR1 MGHRA, CDR2 YSYEKL. CDR3 sequence reads: CASSQDSRGLTYEQYF. DNA for the CDR3: TGCGCCAGCAGCCAAGATAGTCGGGGACTAACCTACGAGCAGTACTTC.

This clone occurred a few times. In DNA, the CDR3 is TGTGCCAGCAGCTTATGGGCTAGCGGGAGTGTGGCCGGGGAGCTGTTTTTT. Its protein product is CASSLWASGSVAGELFF. The V gene is TRBV7-3, the J gene TRBJ2-2, with 10 positions matching TRBD2. Trimming cost V 2 bases and J 6 bases; bases outside gene matches: 9. CDR3 length: 17 residues. Per germline, CDR1 SGHTA and CDR2 FQGTGA.

The genes are TRBV7-2 and TRBJ1-6; D gene ambiguous. Trimming stripped 5 bases from V and 8 bases from J, with 10 bases between. The CDR3 contains 13 residues. The germline CDR1 and CDR2 sequences are SGHTA and FQGNSA. The CDR3 DNA is TGTGCCAGCAGCCATCCGACGGATTCACCCCTCCACTTT. Translation gives CASSHPTDSPLHF.

The V call is TRBV28, the J call TRBJ1-2, with D possibly matching TRBD1 (6 bases). This CDR3 contains 15 residues. V was clipped by 9 bases and J by 1 base, with 18 bases between them. Germline assignment: CDR1 MDHEN and CDR2 SYDVKM. The CDR3 spells CASVVTGLGNYGYTF. The CDR3 DNA sequence: TGTGCCAGTGTTGTTACAGGGTTAGGTAACTATGGCTACACCTTC.

This clone was counted a few times. The chain links TRBV11-3 to TRBJ2-2; 7 bases map to TRBD1. CDR3 length equals 14 residues. The germline gives CDR1 SGHNT, CDR2 YENEEA. With V trimmed by 4 bases and J by 6 bases, 5 bases remained unmatched. As DNA, the CDR3 is TGTGCCAGCAGCTACAGGGGTTCGTCCGGGGAGCTGTTTTTT. The encoded protein is CASSYRGSSGELFF.

The chain combines TRBV5-6 with TRBJ2-1; TRBD2 matches at 8 bases. Losses at the gene ends were 2 bases for V and 7 bases for J; bases not matched to a gene: 8. The CDR3 consists of 15 residues. Germline values: CDR1 SGHDT, CDR2 YYEEEE. In DNA, the CDR3 is TGTGCCAGCAGCTTTGGACCCGGGGGGGAGAATGAGCAGTTCTTC. Residues: CASSFGPGGENEQFF.

This clone was observed once. The chain joins TRBV19 to TRBJ2-6; D may correspond to TRBD1 or TRBD2 (5 bases each). The V end lost 3 bases, the J end lost 2 bases, and 5 bases lay between the germline ends. The CDR3 is made up of 14 amino acids. Germline V gene sequence: CDR1 LNHDA, CDR2 SQIVND (reference sequence). CDR3 sequence (DNA): TGTGCCAGTAGTATGGGGGCTGGGGCCAACGTCCTGACTTTC. Translating it yields CASSMGAGANVLTF.

This clone showed up just a few times. V and J are TRBV7-2 and TRBJ2-1; TRBD1 or TRBD2 may be the D gene (5 bases each). The CDR3 is 15 amino acids. V was pared by 2 bases and J by 4 bases, with 12 bases between. Germline loops: CDR1 SGHTA, CDR2 FQGNSA. CDR3: CASSLQGPRYNEQFF. The CDR3 bases are TGTGCCAGCAGCTTACAGGGACCACGATACAATGAGCAGTTCTTC.